What follows is one T cell receptor beta chain and its context. These data belong to a study of blood T cell repertoires in COVID-19. Sequencing used immunoSEQ multiplex PCR; TCRdb keeps in-frame clones, though not all of them. Of approximately 210,000 clones detected, around 82% appear once; the ten largest clones hold about 12%. The germline V gene encodes CDR1 SGHVS and CDR2 FQNEAQ. V shed 5 bases and J shed 2 bases, with 12 bases lying between them. This CDR3 has 14 amino acids. The chain links TRBV7-8 to TRBJ1-2; the D gene is possibly TRBD1 (6 bases). The material sequenced was peripheral blood. The clonotype comes from a woman in her forties with acute or convalescent COVID-19. The CDR3 region is CASSPRDINYGYTF. The DNA of the CDR3 is TGTGCCAGCAGCCCCCGGGACATAAACTATGGCTACACCTTC.